The sample holds many counts of the clone carrying this TCR beta chain. This entry comes from a study of T-cell memory formation after mild COVID-19. Study information: The two donors had largely donor-specific TCR clusters.

TCRdb re-derived calls from the 5' RACE reads in MiXCR, one entry per CDR3 protein. The repertoire holds approximately 65,000 distinct CDR3 sequences, less than 9.5% seen once, with around 1.1% in the top ten. Per germline, CDR1 SGHTA and CDR2 FQGNSA. With V trimmed by 0 bases and J by 5 bases, 3 bases remained unmatched. The length of the CDR3 is 15 residues. The chain links TRBV7-2 to TRBJ2-1, with 8 bases fitting TRBD2. Sequencing was carried out using PBMCs or a T cell subset sorted from them (not recorded which). The source of this sequence is a man younger than 30 who had mild COVID-19 (a few samples of this study predate the infection). Cell type and time point are not known. The DNA for the CDR3 is TGTGCCAGCAGCTTAGCGTTAGCGGGGCACAATGAGCAGTTCTTC. Translating gives CASSLALAGHNEQFF.